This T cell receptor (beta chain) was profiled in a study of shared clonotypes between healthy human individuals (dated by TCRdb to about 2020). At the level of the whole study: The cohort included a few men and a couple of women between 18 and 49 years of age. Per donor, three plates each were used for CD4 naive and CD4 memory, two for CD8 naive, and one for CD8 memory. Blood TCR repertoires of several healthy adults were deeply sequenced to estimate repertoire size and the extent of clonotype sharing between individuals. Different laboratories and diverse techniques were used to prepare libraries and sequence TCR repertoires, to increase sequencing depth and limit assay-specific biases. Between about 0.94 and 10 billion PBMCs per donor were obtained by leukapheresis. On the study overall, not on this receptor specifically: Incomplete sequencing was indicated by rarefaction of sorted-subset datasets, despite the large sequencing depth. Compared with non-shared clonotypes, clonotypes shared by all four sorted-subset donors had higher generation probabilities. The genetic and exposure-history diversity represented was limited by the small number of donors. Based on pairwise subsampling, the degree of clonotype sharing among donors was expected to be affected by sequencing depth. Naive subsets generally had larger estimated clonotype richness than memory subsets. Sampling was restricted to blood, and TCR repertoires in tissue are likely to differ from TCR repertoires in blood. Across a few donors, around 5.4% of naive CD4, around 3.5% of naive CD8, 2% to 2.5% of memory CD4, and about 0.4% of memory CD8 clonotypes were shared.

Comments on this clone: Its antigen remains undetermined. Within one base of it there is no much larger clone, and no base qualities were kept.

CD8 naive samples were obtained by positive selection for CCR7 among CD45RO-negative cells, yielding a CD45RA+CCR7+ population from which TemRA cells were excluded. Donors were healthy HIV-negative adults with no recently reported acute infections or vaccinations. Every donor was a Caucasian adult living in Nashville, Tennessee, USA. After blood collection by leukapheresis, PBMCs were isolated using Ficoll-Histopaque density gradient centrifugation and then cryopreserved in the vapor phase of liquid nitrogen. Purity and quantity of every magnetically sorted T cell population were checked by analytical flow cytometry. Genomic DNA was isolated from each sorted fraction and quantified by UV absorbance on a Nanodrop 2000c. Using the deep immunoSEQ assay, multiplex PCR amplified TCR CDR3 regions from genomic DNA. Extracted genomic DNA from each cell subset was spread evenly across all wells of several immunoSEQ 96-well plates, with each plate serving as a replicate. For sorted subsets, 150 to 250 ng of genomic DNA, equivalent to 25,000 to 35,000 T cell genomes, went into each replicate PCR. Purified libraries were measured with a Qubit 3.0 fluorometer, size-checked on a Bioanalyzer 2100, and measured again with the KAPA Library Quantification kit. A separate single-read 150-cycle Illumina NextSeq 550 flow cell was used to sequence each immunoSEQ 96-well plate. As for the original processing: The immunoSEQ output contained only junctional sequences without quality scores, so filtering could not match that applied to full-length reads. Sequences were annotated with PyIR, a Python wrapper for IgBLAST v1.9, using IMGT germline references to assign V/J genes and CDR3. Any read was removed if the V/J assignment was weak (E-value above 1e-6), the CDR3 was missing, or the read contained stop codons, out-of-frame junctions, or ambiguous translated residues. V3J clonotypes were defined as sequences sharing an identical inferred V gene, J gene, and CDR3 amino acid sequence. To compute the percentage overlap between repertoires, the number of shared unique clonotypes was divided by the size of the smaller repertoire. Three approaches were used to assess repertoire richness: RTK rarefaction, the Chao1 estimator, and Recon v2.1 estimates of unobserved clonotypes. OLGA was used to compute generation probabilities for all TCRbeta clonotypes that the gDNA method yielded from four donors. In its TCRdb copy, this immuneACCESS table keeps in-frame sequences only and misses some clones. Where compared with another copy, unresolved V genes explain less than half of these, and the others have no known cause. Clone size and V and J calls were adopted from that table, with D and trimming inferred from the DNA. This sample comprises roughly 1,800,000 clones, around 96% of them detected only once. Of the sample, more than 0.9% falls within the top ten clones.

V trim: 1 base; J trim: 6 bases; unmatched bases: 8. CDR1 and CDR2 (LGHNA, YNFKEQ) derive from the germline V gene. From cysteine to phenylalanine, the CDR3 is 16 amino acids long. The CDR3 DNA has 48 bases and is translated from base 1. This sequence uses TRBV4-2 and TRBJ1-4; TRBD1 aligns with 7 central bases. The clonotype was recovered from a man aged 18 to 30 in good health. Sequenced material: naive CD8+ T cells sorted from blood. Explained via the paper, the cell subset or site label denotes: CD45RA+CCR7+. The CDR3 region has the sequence CASSQGAGTVDEKLFF. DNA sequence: TGTGCCAGCAGCCAAGGGGCCGGGACAGTAGATGAAAAACTGTTTTTT.